A single sample is the source of the 2 T cell receptor beta chains below, sequenced in a study of blood T cell repertoires in COVID-19. Profiling relied on immunoSEQ multiplex PCR, and the TCRdb table lists in-frame clones only, not all of them. The table shows 95,000 to 110,000 clones, with roughly 80% occurring only once. Sequencing was performed on peripheral blood. The receptors come from a human donor in a cohort sampled during active COVID-19.

The CDR3 bases are TGTGCCAGCAGCCCGGGAACTGACTATGGCTACACCTTC. Translated, it gives CASSPGTDYGYTF. V gene TRBV9 combines with J gene TRBJ1-2; D remains ambiguous. V was shortened by 4 bases and J by 3 bases, with 10 bases between the two germline ends. The CDR3 runs to 13 residues. Per germline, CDR1 SGDLS and CDR2 YYNGEE.

This chain links TRBV2 with TRBJ1-6, with 11 bases aligning to TRBD1. The germline gives CDR1 SNHLY, CDR2 FYNNEI. The V gene end was trimmed by 4 bases and the J gene end by 9 bases; junction bases not matched to a gene: 5. There are 15 residues in the CDR3. CDR3 DNA sequence: TGTGCCAGCAGTGGTACCGGGACAGGGGGTTCACCCCTCCACTTT. Translating it yields CASSGTGTGGSPLHF.